One sample yielded the 9 T cell receptor beta chains listed below, sequenced in a study of CD8+ T cells in alopecia areata. Markers including CD4, CD8alpha, NKG2D and NKG2ACE guided sorting of pooled cutaneous lymph node cells. Reverse transcription of extracted RNA yielded cDNA, which provided the sequencing template. Assay used: immunoSEQ multiplex PCR; TCRdb lists only in-frame clones, some missing. The sample presents under 350,000 clones, none singletons. Sequenced sample: CD4+ T cells sorted from a lymph node. These receptors all stem from a C3H/HeJ mouse with alopecia areata. For this strain, the MHC haplotype corresponds to H2-k.

This clone was counted between two and nine times. Mouse names are used for the genes. The read ends 4 residues before the CDR3 terminus; that terminus is restored from the germline J gene. The rearrangement joins TRBV13-1 to TRBJ2-2; TRBD1 matches 7 bases. Trimming cost V 6 bases and J 4 bases; bases outside gene matches: 6. The CDR3 has 14 amino acids. Germline CDR1 reads NSHNY; CDR2 reads SYGAGN. The part of the CDR3 DNA that was read is TGTGCCAGCAAAAGACAGGGAACCACCGGG. It translates to CASKRQGTTG. The whole CDR3 protein reads CASKRQGTTGQLYF.

This clone was counted between two and nine times. Gene names follow the mouse nomenclature. From the germline J gene comes the end of the CDR3, since the read stops 4 residues before it. The sample has other DNA sequences that encode this CDR3 too. This chain links TRBV1 with TRBJ2-7; 11 bases are a match to TRBD2. Per the germline V gene, CDR1 is NSQYPW and CDR2 is LRSPGD (reference sequence). CDR3 length: 15 residues. CDR3 loop: CTCSAPGTGGYEQYF. The CDR3 DNA, read in part, is TGCACCTGCAGTGCGCCCGGGACTGGGGGATAT. Supplemented by reference TRBV1 and TRBJ2-7, the full variable domain reads VTLLEQNPRWRLVPRGQAVNLRCILKNSQYPWMSWYQQDLQKQLQWLFTLRSPGDKEVKSLPGADYLATRVTDTELRLQVANMSQGRTLYCTCSAPGTGGYEQYFGPGTRLTVL.

As regards this clone: The genes and germline here are from mouse. The CDR3 goes on 4 residues after the read ends, and that part is filled in from the germline J gene. The chain is built from TRBV13-1 and TRBJ2-2; 7 bases are shared with TRBD1. CDR1 NSHNY and CDR2 SYGAGN come from the germline V gene. Losses at the gene ends were 7 bases for V and 4 bases for J; bases not matched to a gene: 7. This CDR3 comprises 14 residues. Partial CDR3 DNA: TGTGCCAGCCACAGGGGCGGGGGCACCGGG. Amino acids: CASHRGGGTG. The full CDR3 protein reads CASHRGGGTGQLYF.

This clone showed up just a few times. The gene symbols are mouse symbols. Coverage ceases 4 residues before the CDR3 finishes, and the germline J gene fills in the end. The J gene is TRBJ2-1, the V gene TRBV5; TRBD1 matches 10 bases. Germline V gives CDR1 LGHNA, CDR2 YNLKQL (reference sequence). Trimming cost V 4 bases and J 3 bases; bases outside gene matches: 3. This CDR3 is 15 amino acids long. The sequenced part of the CDR3 DNA is TGTGCCAGCAGCCTCGGGACAGGGGCCTATGCT. Protein product: CASSLGTGAYA. The entire CDR3 protein is CASSLGTGAYAEQFF.

This clone showed up just a few times. Genes and germline are mouse. The CDR3 loop reads CASSDGTGKGSDYTF. The covered CDR3 bases are TGTGCCAGCAGTGATGGAACAGGGAAAGGCTCC. This chain links TRBV13-1 with TRBJ1-2; a weak D match, TRBD1 (6 bases). Read coverage stops 4 residues before the CDR3 terminus; the germline J gene supplies the remainder. V dropped 0 bases and J dropped 4 bases, with 13 bases sitting between them. The germline gives CDR1 NSHNY, CDR2 SYGAGN. The CDR3 has 15 residues.

This clone was picked up a small number of times. The genes are named according to mouse. The read ends 4 residues before the CDR3 terminus; that terminus is restored from the germline J gene. The chain is built from TRBV13-3 and TRBJ2-5, with D possibly TRBD2 on 7 matching bases. Germline V CDR1 and CDR2: NNHDY, SYVADS. The CDR3 has 13 residues. This CDR3 reads CASSRGAPDTQYF. The sequenced CDR3 bases are TGTGCCAGCAGTCGGGGGGCGCCAGAC.

In this sample, this clone turned up a few times. The genes and germline here are from mouse. The CDR3 extends 4 residues past the end of the read, so its final part is completed from the germline J gene. The sample carries other DNA sequences with the same CDR3. The rearrangement uses TRBV19 and TRBJ2-1, with 9 bases matching TRBD1. CDR3 length equals 15 residues. Germline trimming cut 0 bases from V and 5 bases from J; bases unmatched to any gene: 3. CDR1 and CDR2 (germline): FNHDT, SITEND (reference sequence). The CDR3 DNA, read in part, is TGTGCCAGCAGTATAGTGGGACAGGGAGATGCT. Amino acids: CASSIVGQGDA. The CDR3 in full is CASSIVGQGDAEQFF.

Only a few counts were recorded for this clone. This clone may be a read error of a much larger clone one base away. Any gene name here is a mouse gene name. The read ends 4 residues early relative to the CDR3; the germline J gene fills the gap. This chain joins TRBV13-3 and TRBJ2-2; D not resolved. V was clipped by 5 bases and J by 0 bases, with 5 bases between them. The germline V gene has CDR1 NNHDY and CDR2 SYVADS. The CDR3 runs to 13 residues. The CDR3 bases that were read are TGTGCCAGCAGACAATCAAACACCGGG. Amino acids: CASRQSNTG. The CDR3 in full is CASRQSNTGQLYF.

For this clone: Genes here carry mouse names. The read comes to an end 4 residues before the CDR3 does, leaving the germline J gene to fill in the end. This chain uses TRBV19 with TRBJ1-1, with TRBD1 identical over 11 bases. The germline gives CDR1 FNHDT, CDR2 SITEND (reference sequence). The V segment lost 1 base and the J segment 3 bases; nucleotides outside the gene matches: 5. CDR3 size: 16 residues. The CDR3 protein is CASSIIWGQGDTEVFF. Incomplete CDR3 DNA: TGTGCCAGCAGTATAATATGGGGACAGGGGGACACA.